Listed below are T cell receptor beta chains from one sample, sequenced in a study of T cell repertoires in cytomegalovirus infection. One entry per CDR3 protein results from TCRdb running MiXCR on the reads. The table shows about 490,000 distinct CDR3 sequences, with around a quarter occurring only once. The specimen was PBMCs. These receptors were collected from a human donor in good health (CMV status not recorded). Some clones in this sample may be carry-over from other donors' samples. Each CDR3 is given with its conserved first and last residue. D genes are given only for firm matches. The size entry is marked missing in some rows and otherwise reads once, few, many or a size class.

v_call	j_call	d_call	cdr3_length	clone_size	cdr3_aa	cdr3_nt
TRBV7-8	TRBJ2-3	TRBD2	16	-	CASSPRLAGDTNTQYF	TGTGCCAGCAGCCCTAGACTAGCGGGAGACACGAATACGCAGTATTTT
TRBV5-5	TRBJ2-1	-	14	-	CASSFTGLNNEQFF	TGTGCCAGCAGCTTTACTGGGCTCAACAATGAGCAGTTCTTC
TRBV6-8	TRBJ2-3	TRBD2	15	few	CASSCQRDFTDTQYF	TGTGCCAGCAGTTGCCAGCGGGACTTCACAGATACGCAGTATTTT
TRBV20-1	TRBJ1-1	-	12	few	CSARNMNTEAFF	TGCAGTGCTAGGAACATGAACACTGAAGCTTTCTTT
TRBV5-1	TRBJ1-1	TRBD1	14	-	CASSSWTGLNEAFF	TGCGCCAGCAGCTCATGGACAGGGCTTAATGAAGCTTTCTTT
TRBV11-2	TRBJ1-3	-	13	few	CASRTLSGNTIYF	TGTGCCAGCAGAACCCTCTCTGGAAACACCATATATTTT
TRBV28	TRBJ2-6	-	14	few	CAIQGTSGANVLTF	TGTGCCATCCAGGGAACCTCTGGGGCCAACGTCCTGACTTTC
TRBV7-2	TRBJ2-1	TRBD2	16	many	CASSLPGLAGYNEQFF	TGTGCCAGCAGCCTCCCGGGACTAGCGGGGTACAATGAGCAGTTCTTC
TRBV5-4	TRBJ2-2	-	16	few	CASSLAGGWSTGELFF	TGTGCCAGCAGCTTGGCGGGGGGCTGGAGCACCGGGGAGCTGTTTTTT
TRBV11-2	TRBJ2-1	TRBD2	20	few	CASSLDSTSGRTSSYNEQFF	TGTGCCAGCAGCTTAGATTCTACTAGCGGGAGGACGAGCTCCTACAATGAGCAGTTCTTC
TRBV4-3	TRBJ2-3	-	17	-	CASSQGLGIPSTDTQYF	TGCGCCAGCAGCCAAGGTTTGGGCATCCCTAGCACAGATACGCAGTATTTT
TRBV20-1	TRBJ1-6	TRBD1	14	-	CSASEDRDYSPLHF	TGCAGTGCTAGTGAGGACAGGGATTATTCACCCCTCCACTTT
TRBV19	TRBJ1-2	-	15	many	CASSIAVGPIYGYTF	TGTGCCAGTAGTATCGCGGTGGGACCGATCTATGGCTACACCTTC
TRBV6-2/TRBV6-3	TRBJ1-1	-	13	medium-sized	CASSYVIGTEAFF	TGTGCCAGCAGTTACGTTATAGGGACTGAAGCTTTCTTT
TRBV7-2	TRBJ1-1	-	16	many	CASSLGKGMGLTEAFF	TGTGCCAGCAGCTTAGGCAAGGGAATGGGGCTTACTGAAGCTTTCTTT
TRBV4-1	TRBJ2-3	-	18	few	CASSQAFPGPRLSDTQYF	TGCGCCAGCAGCCAGGCCTTTCCGGGACCAAGACTTTCAGATACGCAGTATTTT
TRBV6-2/TRBV6-3	TRBJ2-1	-	15	-	CASVPDPSSYNEQFF	TGTGCCAGCGTTCCAGATCCTAGCTCCTACAATGAGCAGTTCTTC
TRBV7-2	TRBJ1-2	-	12	many	CASSSRTGGYTF	TGTGCCAGCAGCTCCCGGACGGGAGGCTACACCTTC
TRBV4-1	TRBJ1-4	-	14	-	CASSRTVGIEKLFF	TGCGCCAGCAGCCGGACAGTCGGAATCGAAAAACTGTTTTTT